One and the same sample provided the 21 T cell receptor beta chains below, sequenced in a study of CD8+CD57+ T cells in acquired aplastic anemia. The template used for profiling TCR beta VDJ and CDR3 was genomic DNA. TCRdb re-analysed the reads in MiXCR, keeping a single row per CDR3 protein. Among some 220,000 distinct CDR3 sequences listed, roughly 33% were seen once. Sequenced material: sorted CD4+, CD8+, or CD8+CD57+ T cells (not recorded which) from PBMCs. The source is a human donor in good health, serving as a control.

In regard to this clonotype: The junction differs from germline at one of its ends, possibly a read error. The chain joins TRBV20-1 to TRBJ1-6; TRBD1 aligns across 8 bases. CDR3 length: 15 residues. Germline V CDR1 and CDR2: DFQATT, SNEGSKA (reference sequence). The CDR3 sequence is CSASRAGGYYSPLHF. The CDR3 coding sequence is TGCAGTGCTAGTAGGGCAGGGGGCTATTATTCACCCCTCCACTTT.

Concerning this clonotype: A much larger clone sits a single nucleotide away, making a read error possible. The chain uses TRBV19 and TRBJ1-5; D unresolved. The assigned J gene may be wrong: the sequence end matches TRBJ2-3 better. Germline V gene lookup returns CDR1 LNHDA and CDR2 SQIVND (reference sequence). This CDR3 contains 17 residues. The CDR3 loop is CASSIGRPAYSNQPQYF. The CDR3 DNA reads TGTGCCAGTAGTATAGGTAGACCGGCTTATAGCAATCAGCCCCAGTATTTT.

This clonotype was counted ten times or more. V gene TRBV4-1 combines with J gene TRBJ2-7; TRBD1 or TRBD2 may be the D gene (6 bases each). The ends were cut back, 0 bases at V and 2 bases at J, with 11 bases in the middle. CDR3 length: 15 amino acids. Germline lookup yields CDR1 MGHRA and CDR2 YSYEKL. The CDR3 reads CASSQEGGGTYEQYF. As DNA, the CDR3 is TGCGCCAGCAGCCAAGAGGGGGGCGGGACCTACGAGCAGTACTTC.

The CDR3 DNA reads as TGTGCCAGCAGTGTGAGCACTGCGAACACCGGGGAGCTGTTTTTT. Translating it yields CASSVSTANTGELFF. The V and J genes are TRBV2 and TRBJ2-2; D is unresolved. The germline V and J ends were trimmed by 4 bases and 0 bases, with 9 bases remaining between them. CDR1 SNHLY and CDR2 FYNNEI come from the germline V gene. This CDR3 is built from 15 residues. Full variable domain (rest looked up from reference TRBV2 and TRBJ2-2): EPEVTQTPSHQVTQMGQEVILRCVPISNHLYFYWYRQILGQKVEFLVSFYNNEISEKSEIFDDQFSVERPDGSNFTLKIRSTKLEDSAMYFCASSVSTANTGELFFGEGSRLTVL.

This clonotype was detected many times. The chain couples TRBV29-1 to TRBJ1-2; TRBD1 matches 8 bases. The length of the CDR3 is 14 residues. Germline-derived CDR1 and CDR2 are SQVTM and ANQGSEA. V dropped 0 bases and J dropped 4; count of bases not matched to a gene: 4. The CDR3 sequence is CSVEDQDRVYGYTF. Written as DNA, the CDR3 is TGCAGCGTTGAAGATCAGGACAGGGTCTATGGCTACACCTTC.

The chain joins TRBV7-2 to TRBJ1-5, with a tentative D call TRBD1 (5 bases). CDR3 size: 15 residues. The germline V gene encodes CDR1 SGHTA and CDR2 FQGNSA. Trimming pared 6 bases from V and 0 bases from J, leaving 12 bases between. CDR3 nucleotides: TGTGCCAGCAGGCCAGACAGAGTTAGCAATCAGCCCCAGCATTTT. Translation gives CASRPDRVSNQPQHF. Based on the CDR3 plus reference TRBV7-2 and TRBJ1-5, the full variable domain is GAGVSQSPSNKVTEKGKDVELRCDPISGHTALYWYRQSLGQGLEFLIYFQGNSAPDKSGLPSDRFSAERTGGSVSTLTIQRTQQEDSAVYLCASRPDRVSNQPQHFGDGTRLSIL.

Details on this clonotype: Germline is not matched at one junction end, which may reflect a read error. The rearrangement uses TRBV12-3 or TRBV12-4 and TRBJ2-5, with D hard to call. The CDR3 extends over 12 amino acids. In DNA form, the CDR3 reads TGTGCCAGCAGTTTATACCAAGAGACCCGGTACTTC. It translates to CASSLYQETRYF.

CDR3 DNA: TGTGCCAGCACCGTAGCGGCCAGCAGTGTGGGACTTAATAATGAGCAGTTCTTC. Its translation: CASTVAASSVGLNNEQFF. V and J are TRBV13 and TRBJ2-1, with D perhaps matching TRBD2 (6 bases). The V end was cut by 7 bases, the J end by 7 bases, with 29 bases between. This CDR3 has 18 residues. CDR1 is PRHDT and CDR2 is FYEKMQ in the germline V gene (reference sequence).

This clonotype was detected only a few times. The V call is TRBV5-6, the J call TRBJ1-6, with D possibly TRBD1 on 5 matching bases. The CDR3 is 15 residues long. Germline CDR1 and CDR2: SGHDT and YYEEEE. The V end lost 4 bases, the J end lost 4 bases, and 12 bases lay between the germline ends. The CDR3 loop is CASSRRQPYNSPLHF. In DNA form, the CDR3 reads TGTGCCAGCAGCCGGAGACAGCCATATAATTCACCCCTCCACTTT.

CDR3 bases: TGTGCCAGCAGCCCCTTCGACAGGTTTAGCACAGATACGCAGTATTTT. Translation gives CASSPFDRFSTDTQYF. This chain joins TRBV3-1 and TRBJ2-3, with a possible D match to TRBD1 (6 bases). Between the trimmed V and J ends, which lost 4 bases and 0 bases, there was a span of 14 bases. This CDR3 has 16 amino acids. From germline, CDR1 is LGHDT and CDR2 YNNKEL (reference sequence).

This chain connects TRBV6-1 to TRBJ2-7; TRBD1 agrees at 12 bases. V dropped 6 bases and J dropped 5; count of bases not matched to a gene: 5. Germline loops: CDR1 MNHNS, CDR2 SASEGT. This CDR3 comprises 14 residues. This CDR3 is CASSPGTGGNEQYF. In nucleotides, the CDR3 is TGTGCCAGCAGCCCCGGGACAGGGGGCAACGAGCAGTACTTC.

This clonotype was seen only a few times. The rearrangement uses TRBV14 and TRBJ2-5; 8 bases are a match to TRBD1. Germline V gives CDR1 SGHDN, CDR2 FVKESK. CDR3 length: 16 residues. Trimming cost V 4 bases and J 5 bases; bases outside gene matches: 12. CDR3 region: CASSPISQGAGETQYF. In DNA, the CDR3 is TGTGCCAGCAGCCCCATATCTCAGGGGGCTGGGGAGACCCAGTACTTC.

CDR3 DNA: TGTGCCAGCAGCGTGACTAGCGGGGTCCCCTACGAGCAGTACTTC. It is translated as CASSVTSGVPYEQYF. The chain couples TRBV2 to TRBJ2-7, with 11 bases identical to TRBD2. This CDR3 has 15 residues. The trim removed 6 bases at V and 2 bases at J, leaving 6 bases unmatched. From germline, CDR1 is SNHLY and CDR2 FYNNEI.

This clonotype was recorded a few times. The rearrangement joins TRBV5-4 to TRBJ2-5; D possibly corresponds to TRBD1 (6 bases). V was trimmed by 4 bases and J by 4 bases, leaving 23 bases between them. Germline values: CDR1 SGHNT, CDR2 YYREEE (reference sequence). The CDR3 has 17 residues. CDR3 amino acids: CASSRSGSGQGLETQYF. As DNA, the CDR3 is TGTGCCAGCAGCCGCTCGGGAAGTGGGCAGGGGCTAGAGACCCAGTACTTC.

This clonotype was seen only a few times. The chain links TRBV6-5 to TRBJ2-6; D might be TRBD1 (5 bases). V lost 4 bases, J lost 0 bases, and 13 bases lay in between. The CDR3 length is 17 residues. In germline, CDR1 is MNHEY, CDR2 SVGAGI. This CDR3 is CASSLQPTGSGANVLTF. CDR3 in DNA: TGTGCCAGCAGTTTACAACCAACAGGCTCTGGGGCCAACGTCCTGACTTTC.

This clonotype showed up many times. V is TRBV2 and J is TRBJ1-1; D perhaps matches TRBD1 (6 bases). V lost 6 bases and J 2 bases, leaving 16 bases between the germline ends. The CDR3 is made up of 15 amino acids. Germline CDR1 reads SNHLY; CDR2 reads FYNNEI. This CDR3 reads CASSDRLTGNTEAFF. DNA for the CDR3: TGTGCCAGCAGCGACCGGCTGACAGGAAACACTGAAGCTTTCTTT.

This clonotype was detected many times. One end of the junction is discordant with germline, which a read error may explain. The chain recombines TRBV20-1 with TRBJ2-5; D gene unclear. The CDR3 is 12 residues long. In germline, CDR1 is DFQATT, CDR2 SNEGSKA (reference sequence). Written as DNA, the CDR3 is TGCAGTGCTGGAGACCCGAGGCAGACCCAGTACTTC. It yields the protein CSAGDPRQTQYF.

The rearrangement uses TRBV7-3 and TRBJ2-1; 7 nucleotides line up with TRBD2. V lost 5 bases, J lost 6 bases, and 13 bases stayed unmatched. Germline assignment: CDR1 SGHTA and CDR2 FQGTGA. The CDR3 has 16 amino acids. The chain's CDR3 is CASSPPGGTKGNEQFF. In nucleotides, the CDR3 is TGTGCCAGCAGCCCCCCGGGGGGAACGAAGGGCAATGAGCAGTTCTTC.

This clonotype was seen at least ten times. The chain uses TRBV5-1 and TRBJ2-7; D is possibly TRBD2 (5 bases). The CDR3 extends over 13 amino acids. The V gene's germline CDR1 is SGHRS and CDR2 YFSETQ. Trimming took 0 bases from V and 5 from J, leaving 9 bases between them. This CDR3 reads CASSLVERDEQYF. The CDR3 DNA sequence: TGCGCCAGCAGCTTGGTAGAGAGGGACGAGCAGTACTTC. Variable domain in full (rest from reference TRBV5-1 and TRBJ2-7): KAGVTQTPRYLIKTRGQQVTLSCSPISGHRSVSWYQQTPGQGLQFLFEYFSETQRNKGNFPGRFSGRQFSNSRSEMNVSTLELGDSALYLCASSLVERDEQYFGPGTRLTVT.

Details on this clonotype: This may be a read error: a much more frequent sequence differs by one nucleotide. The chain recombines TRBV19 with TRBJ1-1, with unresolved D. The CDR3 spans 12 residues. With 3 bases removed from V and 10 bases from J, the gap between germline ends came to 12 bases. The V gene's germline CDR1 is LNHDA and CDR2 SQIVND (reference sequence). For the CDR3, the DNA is TGTGCCAGTAGTATGAGGCACTCGGGAGCTTTCTTT. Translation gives CASSMRHSGAFF.

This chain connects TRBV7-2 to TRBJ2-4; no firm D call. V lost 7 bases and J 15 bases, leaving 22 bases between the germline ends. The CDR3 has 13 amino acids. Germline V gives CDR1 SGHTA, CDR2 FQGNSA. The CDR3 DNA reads TGTGCCAGCAACCAAACAGTAAAACGGTTATCGTACTTC. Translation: CASNQTVKRLSYF.